The TCR beta chain under discussion was sequenced for a study of cytomegalovirus exposure and HLA in healthy donors. Overall study results and limits: TCR beta chains numbering under 200 were designated cytomegalovirus-associated.

PCR involved 60 Vbeta and 13 Jbeta primers. TCRdb keeps only in-frame clones here, not all; method: immunoSEQ multiplex PCR. The table includes about 140,000 clones, 70% detected once. This clone was found once. What it binds is unknown. The sequencing sample was made of PBMCs. This TCR was sampled from a woman in her sixties in good health and CMV-seropositive.

For the CDR3, the DNA is TGCGCCAGCAGCTTGGACAGCACAAGCACAGATACGCAGTATTTT. This codes for CASSLDSTSTDTQYF. The rearrangement joins TRBV5-1 to TRBJ2-3, with D unresolved. Per the germline V gene, CDR1 is SGHRS and CDR2 is YFSETQ. The CDR3 totals 15 residues. Trimming removed 0 bases from V and 0 bases from J, with 8 bases in between.